This is a list of T cell receptor beta chains from one sample in a study of beta chain features in type 1 diabetes. This table comes from immunoSEQ multiplex PCR, and its TCRdb copy is limited to in-frame clones, with some not included. Of about half a million clones listed, approximately 31% are singletons. The sequencing sample was made of naive CD4+ T cells from blood. Receptor source: a young man in good health. Each CDR3 is given with its conserved first and last residue. D genes are given only for firm matches. Not every row has a clone size; where given, it reads once, few, many or a size class.

clone_size	j_call	v_call	d_call	cdr3_nt	cdr3_aa
-	TRBJ2-7	TRBV15	TRBD2	TGTGCCACCAGCAGAGTTAGCGGGACGATGTCCTACGAGCAGTACTTC	CATSRVSGTMSYEQYF
few	TRBJ2-3	TRBV30	-	TGTGCCTGGTCCCAGGGACGAAGCACAGATACGCAGTATTTT	CAWSQGRSTDTQYF
few	TRBJ2-5	TRBV6-5	-	TGTGCCAGCAGCGGGACTTCCCAAGAGACCCAGTACTTC	CASSGTSQETQYF
-	TRBJ2-6	TRBV4-3	TRBD1	TGCGCCAGCAGCCAAGGCAGGGACAGGGGGCTCTCTGGGGCCAACGTCCTGACTTTC	CASSQGRDRGLSGANVLTF
-	TRBJ2-3	TRBV29-1	-	TGCAGCGTTGCGAGAGGCACAGATACGCAGTATTTT	CSVARGTDTQYF
few	TRBJ2-1	TRBV29-1	-	TGCAGCGTTGAGGTCGGGTCCCCCACCTGGGAGCAGTTCTTC	CSVEVGSPTWEQFF
few	TRBJ2-6	TRBV30	-	TGTGCCTGCCCCGTCGTGGGGTCTGGGGCCAACGTCCTGACTTTC	CACPVVGSGANVLTF
-	TRBJ2-1	TRBV27	-	TGTGCCAGCAGTCTTGTCCAGGGTGGCGAGCAGTTCTTC	CASSLVQGGEQFF
-	TRBJ2-5	TRBV25-1	-	TGTGCCAGCAGTTTAGAAGAGACCCAGTACTTC	CASSLEETQYF
-	TRBJ2-3	TRBV6-5	TRBD2	TGTGCCAGCAGGGAGCGGGGTCATAGCACAGATACGCAGTATTTT	CASRERGHSTDTQYF
-	TRBJ2-5	TRBV10-3	TRBD1	TGTGCCACCCGGACAGGGGGTACGTCGCGAGAGACCCAGTACTTC	CATRTGGTSRETQYF
-	TRBJ1-1	TRBV19	-	TGTGCCAGTAGTATGCGGGCCTTCAGACGGAACACTGAAGCTTTCTTT	CASSMRAFRRNTEAFF
-	TRBJ2-1	TRBV7-2	TRBD1	TGTGCCAGCAGCTCCCGGACGACTTTCCAGACAGGGAGCGATGAGCAGTTCTTC	CASSSRTTFQTGSDEQFF
few	TRBJ2-1	TRBV2	TRBD2	TGTGCCAGCAGCGCACTAGCGGTGGGGGGGGATGAGCAGTTCTTC	CASSALAVGGDEQFF
few	TRBJ2-7	TRBV7-9	-	TGTGCCAGCAGCTTTAGGGGAGCCCCGCAGTACTTC	CASSFRGAPQYF
few	TRBJ2-3	TRBV5-6	-	TGTGCCAGCAGCCATGGGGGAAGCACAGATACGCAGTATTTT	CASSHGGSTDTQYF
few	TRBJ2-2	TRBV9	-	TGTGCCAGCAGCGTAGGGAGGTCTACCACCGGGGAGCTGTTTTTT	CASSVGRSTTGELFF
once	TRBJ2-3	TRBV7-2	-	TGTGCCAGCAGTTACGACAGCGCGTCGGATACGCAGTATTTT	CASSYDSASDTQYF
-	TRBJ2-7	TRBV30	TRBD1	TGTGCCTGGAGTCCATCCTTTACAGGGGACTACGAGCAGTACTTC	CAWSPSFTGDYEQYF
few	TRBJ2-1	TRBV14	TRBD1	TGTGCCAGCAGCCTTGGACAGGGCGGGGAGCAGTTCTTC	CASSLGQGGEQFF
-	TRBJ2-3	TRBV20-1	-	TGCAGTGGGGAATTCGGTACGCAGTATTTT	CSGEFGTQYF
-	TRBJ2-5	TRBV30	-	TGTGCCTGGAGTGGACTAGGGGCCGTCGAGACCCAGTACTTC	CAWSGLGAVETQYF
-	TRBJ2-1	TRBV29-1	TRBD2	TGCAGCTACCTTGGTGAGCAAATTAGCGGGAATGAGCAGTTCTTC	CSYLGEQISGNEQFF
once	TRBJ2-5	TRBV7-2	TRBD1	TGTGCCAGCAGCCCGGGACAGGGGAAGGAGACCCAGTACTTC	CASSPGQGKETQYF
-	TRBJ1-4	TRBV30	-	TGTGCCTGGAGTACCAGGGAGGGTGAAAAACTGTTTTTT	CAWSTREGEKLFF
few	TRBJ2-1	TRBV7-9	TRBD2	TGTGCCAGCAGCTTGTCGAGGTCTAGCGGGAGCAATGAGCAGTTCTTC	CASSLSRSSGSNEQFF
once	TRBJ2-2	TRBV9	-	TGTGCCAGCAGCCCACTGAGCGGCACCGGGGAGCTGTTTTTT	CASSPLSGTGELFF
few	TRBJ1-5	TRBV30	-	TGTGCCTGGAGTCTTGGACTCCTCAGGGCGTTCAATCAGCCCCAGCATTTT	CAWSLGLLRAFNQPQHF
-	TRBJ2-3	TRBV6-5	-	TGTGCCAGCAGCTCGAACAGGGAGAGGACAGATACGCAGTATTTT	CASSSNRERTDTQYF
once	TRBJ2-7	TRBV5-1	TRBD2	TGCGCCAGCAGCCACGCCGGGACTAGCGGCTACGAGCAGTACTTC	CASSHAGTSGYEQYF
-	TRBJ2-7	TRBV14	-	TGTGCCAGCAGCCAAGTTGGGGGCGCCGAGCAGTACTTC	CASSQVGGAEQYF
few	TRBJ2-2	TRBV25-1	-	TGTGCCAGCAGTGAATACTGGGTAACCACCGGGGAGCTGTTTTTT	CASSEYWVTTGELFF
-	TRBJ2-1	TRBV6-1	-	TGTGCCAGCACCTTTAGCGGTCTCAATGAGCAGTTCTTC	CASTFSGLNEQFF
few	TRBJ2-5	TRBV30	-	TGTGCCTGGATAGGTAGGCGGGAGACCCAGTACTTC	CAWIGRRETQYF